These 28 T cell receptor beta chains originate from one sample sequenced in a study of cytomegalovirus exposure and HLA in healthy donors (TCRdb year 2017). Libraries were prepared through the immunoSEQ multiplex PCR assay. For the multiplex PCR, a mixture combining 60 forward primers for TCR Vbeta segments and 13 reverse primers for TCR Jbeta segments was used. TCRdb carries this immuneACCESS record with in-frame sequences only. Its versions omit some clonotypes, under half of them owing to an unresolved V gene in the studies checked, with the rest unexplained. The sample profile shows about 180,000 clones; 80% to 90% of them were found once. The ten largest account for approximately 5% of the sample. The sequenced sample consisted of PBMCs. These receptors were taken from a woman between 18 and 29 years old in good health and CMV-seropositive.

The chain joins TRBV19 to TRBJ1-2, with a tentative D call TRBD1 (5 bases). Trimming left V 0 bases short and J 3 bases short, with 8 bases between. The CDR3 extends over 14 amino acids. Germline values: CDR1 LNHDA, CDR2 SQIVND (reference sequence). CDR3 protein: CASSIEDIDYGYTF. The CDR3 nucleotides are TGTGCCAGTAGTATAGAGGACATTGACTATGGCTACACCTTC. Supplemented by reference TRBV19 and TRBJ1-2, the full variable domain reads DGGITQSPKYLFRKEGQNVTLSCEQNLNHDAMYWYRQDPGQGLRLIYYSQIVNDFQKGDIAEGYSVSREKKESFPLTVTSAQKNPTAFYLCASSIEDIDYGYTFGSGTRLTVV.

The chain has TRBV2 and TRBJ2-3; D remains unclear. V shed 8 bases and J shed 3 bases, with 12 bases lying between them. CDR1 and CDR2 (germline): SNHLY, FYNNEI. This CDR3 comprises 13 residues. The CDR3 DNA is TGTGCCAGCGAGAAATCCGGGACAGATACGCAGTATTTT. Translation: CASEKSGTDTQYF.

The chain couples TRBV30 to TRBJ2-7, with unresolved D. Trimming removed 3 bases at V and 1 base at J, with 10 bases between. This CDR3 is 13 amino acids long. Germline loops: CDR1 GTSNPN, CDR2 SVGIG (reference sequence). CDR3 nucleotide sequence: TGTGCCTGGAGCCGCGGAGAATCCTACGAGCAGTACTTC. It encodes CAWSRGESYEQYF.

The rearrangement links TRBV19 to TRBJ2-1; D is uncertain. CDR1 LNHDA and CDR2 SQIVND come from the germline V gene (reference sequence). V was trimmed by 6 bases and J by 8 bases, leaving 8 bases between them. The CDR3 sequence is 11 residues long. The CDR3 DNA reads as TGTGCCAGTAGGATTGCGGATGAGCAGTTCTTC. The encoded protein is CASRIADEQFF.

This clone was detected only a few times. The rearrangement links TRBV11-2 to TRBJ1-1; possible D gene TRBD1, 5 bases. CDR1 SGHAT and CDR2 FQNNGV come from the germline V gene. CDR3 size: 12 residues. V shed 6 bases and J shed 6 bases, with 11 bases lying between them. The DNA of the CDR3 is TGTGCCAGCAGGTCAGGGAGGGCTGAAGCTTTCTTT. Translating it yields CASRSGRAEAFF.

The chain uses TRBV5-5 and TRBJ2-3; D gene ambiguous. This CDR3 comprises 15 residues. Germline lookup yields CDR1 SGHKS and CDR2 YYEKEE (reference sequence). Trimming left V 3 bases short and J 6 bases short, with 17 bases between. CDR3 in DNA: TGTGCCAGCAGCTCTATCGCCCTTCCCGGGGATACGCAGTATTTT. Translated, it gives CASSSIALPGDTQYF.

The J gene is TRBJ1-2, the V gene TRBV7-6; D possibly corresponds to TRBD1 (5 bases). The CDR3 extends over 16 amino acids. Germline lookup yields CDR1 SGHVS and CDR2 FNYEAQ. The ends were cut back, 5 bases at V and 3 bases at J, with 19 bases in the middle. CDR3 sequence: CASSEASGIGDYGYTF. Here the CDR3 DNA reads TGTGCCAGCAGCGAAGCCTCAGGGATTGGAGACTATGGCTACACCTTC.

A single count supports this clone. The V and J genes are TRBV30 and TRBJ2-7; the match to TRBD1 covers 8 bases. V dropped 4 bases and J dropped 6; count of bases not matched to a gene: 5. Germline-derived CDR1 and CDR2 are GTSNPN and SVGIG (reference sequence). CDR3 length: 12 residues. The CDR3 DNA reads as TGTGCCTGGATCCAGGGGGCGGGCGAGCAGTACTTC. Amino acids: CAWIQGAGEQYF.

The V call is TRBV9, the J call TRBJ1-1, with 7 bases identical to TRBD1. The V and J ends lost 3 bases and 4 bases, in that order; junction bases with no gene match: 9. CDR1 is SGDLS and CDR2 is YYNGEE in the germline V gene. CDR3 length: 15 amino acids. The CDR3 reads CASSEDETGATEAFF. DNA for the CDR3: TGTGCCAGCAGCGAAGATGAAACAGGGGCCACTGAAGCTTTCTTT.

CDR3 nucleotide sequence: TGTGCCAGCAGACCCGCGGGACAGGTTGGGAGGGAGCAGTTCTTC. This encodes CASRPAGQVGREQFF. V and J are TRBV6-5 and TRBJ2-1; 8 bases match TRBD1. Per the germline V gene, CDR1 is MNHEY and CDR2 is SVGAGI. V lost 6 bases to trimming and J lost 10 bases; unmatched junction nucleotides: 14. The CDR3 loop spans 15 amino acids.

This clone was found once. The V and J genes are TRBV7-2 and TRBJ1-2; 8 nucleotides agree with TRBD1. J lost 2 bases, V lost 4 bases, and 9 bases had no gene match. There are 16 residues in the CDR3. Looked up from germline, CDR1 is SGHTA and CDR2 is FQGNSA. DNA for the CDR3: TGTGCCAGCAGCTCCCGGACAGGGAATAGGAACTATGGCTACACCTTC. Its protein product is CASSSRTGNRNYGYTF. The whole variable domain, filled in from reference TRBV7-2 and TRBJ1-2, reads GAGVSQSPSNKVTEKGKDVELRCDPISGHTALYWYRQSLGQGLEFLIYFQGNSAPDKSGLPSDRFSAERTGGSVSTLTIQRTQQEDSAVYLCASSSRTGNRNYGYTFGSGTRLTVV.

This clone appeared a few times. The chain couples TRBV21-1 to TRBJ2-7; the D segment call TRBD2 is taken from the table without a DNA check. TRBV21-1 is labeled a pseudogene. CDR3 length: 13 residues. CDR3 DNA: TGTGCCAGCAAGCCCGGGGGAGGGTACGAGCAGTACTTC. Residues: CASKPGGGYEQYF.

The gene calls are TRBV28 and TRBJ2-1, with 7 bases matching TRBD2. Trimming removed 6 bases from V and 7 bases from J; junction bases left unmatched: 9. The CDR3 contains 14 residues. Germline CDR1 MDHEN, CDR2 SYDVKM. The CDR3 protein is CASSPARGVNEQFF. The CDR3 region has the DNA TGTGCCAGCAGCCCCGCCCGGGGGGTGAATGAGCAGTTCTTC.

This clone turned up a few times. The chain is built from TRBV5-1 and TRBJ2-7; D may be TRBD2 (6 bases). CDR1 and CDR2 from the germline V gene are SGHRS and YFSETQ. The CDR3 totals 16 residues. V was trimmed by 0 bases and J by 3 bases, leaving 16 bases between them. The CDR3 reads CASSLVGTGDFYEQYF. CDR3 nucleotide sequence: TGCGCCAGCAGCTTGGTCGGGACGGGAGATTTCTACGAGCAGTACTTC.

This clone was recorded a few times. V usage is TRBV28 and J usage is TRBJ1-2; D is uncertain. The CDR3 is 14 amino acids. V was cut by 2 bases and J by 4 bases, with 11 bases left in between. Germline V CDR1 and CDR2: MDHEN, SYDVKM. The CDR3 region is CASSLEGRVYGYTF. In DNA form, the CDR3 reads TGTGCCAGCAGTTTAGAGGGTAGGGTCTATGGCTACACCTTC.

The rearrangement joins TRBV6-1 to TRBJ2-5; 9 nucleotides align to TRBD1. CDR1 MNHNS and CDR2 SASEGT come from the germline V gene. V trimming: 4 bases; J trimming: 0 bases; junction bases outside the gene matches: 3. The CDR3 runs 15 residues. The CDR3 here is CASSGTGAYQETQYF. In DNA, the CDR3 is TGTGCCAGCAGTGGGACAGGGGCGTACCAAGAGACCCAGTACTTC.

The rearrangement joins TRBV7-9 to TRBJ1-2, with 8 bases aligning to TRBD1. CDR3 length equals 14 residues. Looked up from germline, CDR1 is SEHNR and CDR2 is FQNEAQ (reference sequence). V lost 5 bases to trimming and J lost 5 bases; unmatched junction nucleotides: 7. CDR3 sequence (DNA): TGTGCCAGCAGCAGACCGACAGGGGAATATGGCTACACCTTC. Translated, it gives CASSRPTGEYGYTF. The variable domain in full, completed from reference TRBV7-9 and TRBJ1-2, reads DTGVSQNPRHKITKRGQNVTFRCDPISEHNRLYWYRQTLGQGPEFLTYFQNEAQLEKSRLLSDRFSAERPKGSFSTLEIQRTEQGDSAMYLCASSRPTGEYGYTFGSGTRLTVV.

This clone was seen more than once but under ten times. The chain employs TRBV18 and TRBJ2-7; perhaps TRBD1 as D (8 bases). V lost 2 bases and J lost 6, with 17 bases in between. CDR1 is KGHSH and CDR2 is LQKENI in the germline V gene. The CDR3 is made up of 15 amino acids. The chain's CDR3 is CASSPNRGGMGEQYF. The CDR3 DNA reads TGTGCCAGCTCACCAAACAGGGGGGGTATGGGCGAGCAGTACTTC.

On this clone: Other DNA sequences from this sample encode an identical CDR3 as well. The rearrangement links TRBV6-6 to TRBJ1-5; D is possibly TRBD1 (6 bases). The CDR3 has 14 amino acids. V dropped 2 bases and J dropped 1 base, with 6 bases sitting between them. Germline values: CDR1 MNHNY, CDR2 SVGAGI (reference sequence). The CDR3 sequence: CASSYGQSNQPQHF. The CDR3 DNA sequence: TGTGCCAGCAGTTACGGACAGAGCAATCAGCCCCAGCATTTT.

V gene TRBV29-1 combines with J gene TRBJ2-1; 9 bases agree with TRBD1. Germline-derived CDR1 and CDR2 are SQVTM and ANQGSEA. Losses at the gene ends were 6 bases for V and 13 bases for J; bases not matched to a gene: 4. There are 10 residues in the CDR3. The CDR3 reads CSVGQGHQFF. In DNA form, the CDR3 reads TGCAGCGTAGGACAGGGGCACCAGTTCTTC.

This rearrangement joins TRBV12-5 to TRBJ2-1; 13 positions match TRBD2. Germline V gene data show CDR1 as LGHNT and CDR2 as FRNRAP. The trim removed 2 bases at V and 15 bases at J, leaving 7 bases unmatched. This CDR3 has 14 amino acids. The CDR3 reads CASGLRLAGGPPFF. The CDR3 coding sequence is TGTGCTAGTGGTTTGCGACTAGCGGGGGGCCCTCCGTTCTTC.

This clone was seen only once. The chain couples TRBV5-3 to TRBJ2-7; 10 bases line up with TRBD2. TRBV5-3 belongs to the ORF category, with a function that is uncertain. The CDR3 loop spans 15 amino acids. The V gene end was trimmed by 0 bases and the J gene end by 3 bases; junction bases not matched to a gene: 3. The CDR3 here is CARSLAQRGGYEQYF. The DNA for the CDR3 is TGTGCCAGAAGCTTGGCCCAGCGGGGGGGCTACGAGCAGTACTTC.

The J gene is TRBJ2-5, the V gene TRBV30; D is unresolved. Germline V gene lookup returns CDR1 GTSNPN and CDR2 SVGIG (reference sequence). The V gene lost 1 base and the J gene lost 5 bases, with 8 bases spanning the gap. This CDR3 comprises 12 residues. CDR3 region: CAWSGPGETQYF. DNA for the CDR3: TGTGCCTGGAGTGGCCCAGGCGAGACCCAGTACTTC.

The rearrangement links TRBV7-9 to TRBJ2-3; 14 bases line up with TRBD2. Germline CDR1 reads SEHNR; CDR2 reads FQNEAQ (reference sequence). There are 19 residues in the CDR3. Losses at the gene ends were 4 bases for V and 0 bases for J; bases not matched to a gene: 9. The CDR3 region is CASSSRLAGGPRSTDTQYF. The CDR3 coding sequence is TGTGCCAGCAGCTCGAGACTAGCGGGGGGGCCGCGGAGCACAGATACGCAGTATTTT.

The CDR3 coding sequence is TGTGCCAGCAGACCGAGTTCTCGATTGAGCTATGGCTACACCTTC. Translated: CASRPSSRLSYGYTF. The chain recombines TRBV27 with TRBJ1-2; no firm D call. The CDR3 is made up of 15 amino acids. The germline V and J ends were trimmed by 6 bases and 4 bases, with 18 bases remaining between them. The germline V gene encodes CDR1 MNHEY and CDR2 SMNVEV (reference sequence).

This clone appeared a single time. The rearrangement links TRBV7-9 to TRBJ1-1; D remains ambiguous. The germline V gene has CDR1 SEHNR and CDR2 FQNEAQ (reference sequence). This CDR3 contains 14 residues. Trimming shortened V by 5 bases and J by 0 bases, and 10 bases separated the two germline ends. The CDR3 DNA reads as TGTGCCAGCAGCAAGAGGGATATGAACACTGAAGCTTTCTTT. The encoded protein is CASSKRDMNTEAFF.

The chain couples TRBV27 to TRBJ1-5; 7 bases match TRBD1. V gave up 6 bases and J gave up 4 bases; unmatched junction bases: 6. This CDR3 contains 14 residues. Germline V CDR1 and CDR2: MNHEY, SMNVEV (reference sequence). The CDR3 bases are TGTGCCAGCAGCCGGGACAGCACTAATCAGCCCCAGCATTTT. Translated, it gives CASSRDSTNQPQHF.

The CDR3 protein is CASSEQFRGYSNQPQHF. CDR3 coding DNA: TGTGCCAGCAGTGAACAGTTCAGGGGATATAGCAATCAGCCCCAGCATTTT. V and J are TRBV6-1 and TRBJ1-5; a possible D gene is TRBD1 (6 bases). Trimming left V 2 bases short and J 0 bases short, with 14 bases between. CDR1 is MNHNS and CDR2 is SASEGT in the germline V gene. There are 17 residues in the CDR3.